This is a list of T cell receptor beta chains from one sample in a study of blood T cell repertoires in COVID-19. Assay used: immunoSEQ multiplex PCR; TCRdb lists only in-frame clones, some missing. The data show about 140,000 clones, with 80% to 85% seen just once and 3% to 5% held by the top ten. Input material: peripheral blood. These receptors came from a woman aged 55-75 years with acute or convalescent COVID-19. Each CDR3 is given with its conserved first and last residue. Fields, in order: J gene, clone size, V gene, D gene, CDR3 protein, CDR3 DNA. The D gene is left open where the match is weak. Clone size, where shown, is once, few, many, or a class for clones that have expanded.

>TRBJ1-1|-|TRBV28|-
CASSLMGAGTEAFF
TGTGCCAGCAGTTTAATGGGCGCGGGCACTGAAGCTTTCTTT
>TRBJ1-1|-|TRBV19|TRBD1
CASSTDDRGWVTEAFF
TGTGCCAGTAGTACCGACGACAGGGGGTGGGTAACTGAAGCTTTCTTT
>TRBJ1-4|-|TRBV11-2|-
CASSLGFNYNEKLFF
TGTGCCAGCAGCTTAGGGTTCAACTATAATGAAAAACTGTTTTTT
>TRBJ2-1|-|TRBV7-9|TRBD1
CASSPPPGQGPDEQFF
TGTGCCAGCAGCCCTCCGCCGGGACAGGGGCCCGATGAGCAGTTCTTC
>TRBJ1-1|-|TRBV28|TRBD1
CASSVTGPRSEAFF
TGTGCCAGCAGTGTGACAGGGCCCCGATCTGAAGCTTTCTTT
>TRBJ2-1|once|TRBV6-4|TRBD2
CASSSTSGPYNEQFF
TGTGCCAGCAGCTCGACTAGCGGACCTTACAATGAGCAGTTCTTC
>TRBJ2-5|-|TRBV10-3|TRBD2
CAISEGGGVETQYF
TGTGCCATCAGTGAGGGGGGAGGGGTAGAGACCCAGTACTTC
>TRBJ2-1|once|TRBV15|TRBD2
CATSSQRLASNEQFF
TGTGCCACCAGCAGTCAAAGACTAGCCAGCAATGAGCAGTTCTTC
>TRBJ2-1|once|TRBV11-2|TRBD2
CASSKLAGVNEQFF
TGTGCCAGCAGCAAGTTAGCGGGAGTGAATGAGCAGTTCTTC
>TRBJ1-3|-|TRBV7-6|-
CASSLWRGTSGNTIYF
TGTGCCAGCAGCTTATGGAGGGGAACCTCTGGAAACACCATATATTTT
>TRBJ2-7|-|TRBV3-1/TRBV3-2|TRBD1
CASSLDRRQYF
TGTGCCAGCAGCCTGGACAGGCGGCAGTACTTC
>TRBJ1-5|-|TRBV27|-
CASSRSPTSYQPQHF
TGTGCCAGCAGTAGGAGCCCTACCTCCTATCAGCCCCAGCATTTT
>TRBJ1-5|few|TRBV20-1|-
CSASSRGTYSNQPQHF
TGCAGTGCTAGTTCTAGGGGAACTTATAGCAATCAGCCCCAGCATTTT
>TRBJ2-2|-|TRBV3-1/TRBV3-2|-
CASSQTTKGPGELFF
TGTGCCAGCAGCCAAACGACCAAGGGGCCCGGGGAGCTGTTTTTT
>TRBJ1-2|once|TRBV12-5|TRBD1
CASGPGQAYGYTF
TGTGCTAGTGGTCCGGGACAGGCTTATGGCTACACCTTC
>TRBJ2-1|-|TRBV27|TRBD2
CASSLYVSGAGNEQFF
TGTGCCAGCAGTTTATATGTTAGCGGGGCAGGTAATGAGCAGTTCTTC
>TRBJ1-1|-|TRBV3-1/TRBV3-2|-
CASSQVGGVNTEAFF
TGTGCCAGCAGCCAAGTGGGGGGAGTGAACACTGAAGCTTTCTTT
>TRBJ1-6|-|TRBV19|TRBD1
CASTRVGTGGGPLHF
TGTGCCAGTACGCGCGTCGGGACAGGGGGCGGGCCCCTCCACTTT
>TRBJ2-7|-|TRBV2|TRBD2
CASSEAGLAGDRSYEQYF
TGTGCCAGCAGTGAAGCCGGGCTAGCGGGAGACCGCTCCTACGAGCAGTACTTC
>TRBJ2-7|-|TRBV10-3|-
CAIRRGSYEQYF
TGTGCCATCAGAAGGGGGTCCTACGAGCAGTACTTC
>TRBJ1-3|-|TRBV19|-
CASSIGGLSGNTIYF
TGTGCCAGTAGTATAGGGGGACTCTCTGGAAACACCATATATTTT
>TRBJ1-3|-|TRBV7-9|-
CASSLYRDSGNTIYF
TGTGCCAGCAGCTTGTACAGGGACTCTGGAAACACCATATATTTT
>TRBJ1-1|once|TRBV5-5|-
CASSSGTSNTEAFF
TGTGCCAGCAGCTCGGGGACATCGAACACTGAAGCTTTCTTT
>TRBJ2-7|-|TRBV24-1|-
CATSDSGSFDEQYF
TGTGCCACCAGTGATTCCGGGAGTTTCGACGAGCAGTACTTC
>TRBJ1-2|-|TRBV28|TRBD1
CASETGSLGYGYTF
TGTGCCAGCGAGACAGGGTCCCTTGGCTATGGCTACACCTTC
>TRBJ1-1|-|TRBV29-1|TRBD1
CSVSEGANTEAFF
TGCAGCGTTTCCGAGGGGGCTAACACTGAAGCTTTCTTT
>TRBJ2-3|-|TRBV6-6|-
CASSYSAAAADTQYF
TGTGCCAGCAGTTACAGCGCAGCAGCCGCTGATACGCAGTATTTT
>TRBJ1-2|-|TRBV28|-
CASRIPGRYGYTF
TGTGCCAGCAGGATACCAGGGAGGTATGGCTACACCTTC
>TRBJ2-3|-|TRBV24-1|-
CATSDPGQPLGSTDTQYF
TGTGCCACCAGTGACCCTGGACAGCCCCTGGGGAGCACAGATACGCAGTATTTT
>TRBJ1-1|-|TRBV5-1|TRBD1
CASSWATGGGAFF
TGCGCCAGCAGCTGGGCGACAGGGGGAGGAGCTTTCTTT
>TRBJ1-2|-|TRBV7-9|-
CASSPTSGYTF
TGTGCCAGCAGCCCCACATCCGGCTACACCTTC
>TRBJ1-5|-|TRBV28|-
CASSTYGVAKGNQPQHF
TGTGCCAGCAGCACTTATGGAGTGGCCAAAGGCAATCAGCCCCAGCATTTT
>TRBJ2-6|-|TRBV11-1|-
CASSSQGPGANVLTF
TGTGCCAGCAGCTCTCAGGGCCCTGGGGCCAACGTCCTGACTTTC
>TRBJ2-2|-|TRBV28|TRBD1
CASSFPGQGATGELFF
TGTGCCAGCAGTTTTCCTGGCCAGGGGGCTACCGGGGAGCTGTTTTTT
>TRBJ1-5|-|TRBV2|TRBD1
CASSGTGDQPQHF
TGTGCCAGCAGTGGGACAGGGGATCAGCCCCAGCATTTT
>TRBJ2-3|-|TRBV11-2|TRBD2
CASSLVAGMETDTQYF
TGTGCCAGCAGCTTAGTAGCGGGTATGGAAACAGATACGCAGTATTTT
>TRBJ1-6|-|TRBV7-9|TRBD1
CASSRTGGGSPLHF
TGTGCCAGCAGCCGGACAGGGGGCGGATCACCCCTCCACTTT
>TRBJ1-3|few|TRBV28|-
CASSRDAGEIVIYF
TGTGCCAGCAGCCGCGATGCAGGGGAGATCGTCATATATTTT
>TRBJ2-1|-|TRBV29-1|TRBD2
CSGGGGEQFF
TGCAGCGGTGGGGGGGGTGAGCAGTTCTTC
>TRBJ2-5|-|TRBV6-6|TRBD2
CASGLAGGLETQYF
TGTGCCAGCGGTCTCGCGGGAGGGTTGGAGACCCAGTACTTC
>TRBJ2-2|-|TRBV28|-
CASTPDTGELFF
TGTGCCAGCACCCCAGACACCGGGGAGCTGTTTTTT
>TRBJ1-2|-|TRBV7-9|-
CASSLFGGGDGYTF
TGTGCCAGCAGCTTATTCGGGGGTGGAGATGGCTACACCTTC
>TRBJ2-2|-|TRBV3-1/TRBV3-2|-
CASSQFPWELFF
TGTGCCAGCAGCCAATTTCCCTGGGAGCTGTTTTTT
>TRBJ2-7|-|TRBV27|-
CASSLRWRGGLYEQYF
TGTGCCAGCAGTTTACGCTGGAGAGGCGGTCTGTACGAGCAGTACTTC
>TRBJ1-5|-|TRBV5-1|-
CASSLGGSNQPQHF
TGCGCCAGCAGCTTGGGGGGCAGCAATCAGCCCCAGCATTTT
>TRBJ1-2|-|TRBV7-8|-
CASTREVGGYTF
TGTGCCAGCACCCGGGAGGTTGGCGGCTACACCTTC
>TRBJ2-1|few|TRBV5-1|TRBD2
CASSSGPGLALGLSYNEQFF
TGCGCCAGCAGCTCTGGGCCGGGACTAGCGTTGGGTTTGTCCTACAATGAGCAGTTCTTC
>TRBJ1-6|-|TRBV27|-
CASSLGQINSPLHF
TGTGCCAGCAGTTTGGGCCAGATTAATTCACCCCTCCACTTT
>TRBJ2-5|-|TRBV9|-
CASSVGSGETQYF
TGTGCCAGCAGCGTAGGGAGTGGGGAGACCCAGTACTTC
>TRBJ1-6|-|TRBV9|-
CASSVGPAYNSPLHF
TGTGCCAGCAGCGTAGGGCCAGCCTATAATTCACCCCTCCACTTT